Listed below are T cell receptor beta chains from one sample, sequenced in a study of brain T cells in children with intractable seizures. Clones were sequenced by immunoSEQ multiplex PCR, and TCRdb holds only the in-frame ones, with some missing. This repertoire shows 300,000 to 400,000 clones, 93% found once; its top ten account for roughly 5.7%. The input for sequencing was peripheral blood, taken approximately 5 months after surgery. The receptor source for this set is a boy less than two years old with tuberous sclerosis and intractable seizures. Both conserved end residues are part of each CDR3. D genes are given only for firm matches. Rows give clone size only sometimes, using once, few, many, or a class for an expanded clone.

d_call j_call v_call clone_size cdr3_length cdr3_nt cdr3_aa
TRBD1 TRBJ2-2 TRBV29-1 - 14 TGCAGCGCCAGGACAGGGATTAACACCGGGGAGCTGTTTTTT CSARTGINTGELFF
- TRBJ2-4 TRBV6-1 - 12 TGTGCCAGCAGTGAAGCGCAGAACATTCAGTACTTC CASSEAQNIQYF
- TRBJ2-1 TRBV12-5 - 14 TGTGCTAGTGGTTTGGTACACTGGTATGATGAGCAGTTCTTC CASGLVHWYDEQFF
TRBD1 TRBJ1-2 TRBV6-5 once 15 TGTGCCAGCAGTTACTCGATAAGGGGGCGGGCTGGCTACACCTTC CASSYSIRGRAGYTF
- TRBJ2-1 TRBV3-1/TRBV3-2 - 13 TGTGCCAGCAGCCAATGGGCGGGTGGTGAGCAGTTCTTC CASSQWAGGEQFF
- TRBJ1-2 TRBV18 - 14 TGTGCCAGCTCACCGACGGACAGACCCTATGGCTACACCTTC CASSPTDRPYGYTF
- TRBJ1-3 TRBV9 - 16 TGTGCCAGCAGCGTTACAGCCGATTTCTCTGGAAACACCATATATTTT CASSVTADFSGNTIYF
TRBD1 TRBJ2-6 TRBV13 once 18 TGTGCCAGCAGCCCCGGACAGGGGAGTGTCTCTGGGGCCAACGTCCTGACTTTC CASSPGQGSVSGANVLTF
TRBD1 TRBJ2-1 TRBV7-3 once 16 TGTGCCAGCAGCTTACAGGGACAGGGACTTTACAATGAGCAGTTCTTC CASSLQGQGLYNEQFF
TRBD1 TRBJ2-7 TRBV18 - 14 TGTGCCAGCTCACTCTCGGGACAGGCCTACGAGCAGTACTTC CASSLSGQAYEQYF
- TRBJ1-2 TRBV9 - 14 TGTGCCAGCAGCGTAGGTTTAGGGTACTATGGCTACACCTTC CASSVGLGYYGYTF
TRBD2 TRBJ2-7 TRBV7-9 - 15 TGTGCCAGCAGCGCTACTAGCGGGGGGTTCTACGAGCAGTACTTC CASSATSGGFYEQYF
- TRBJ2-7 TRBV5-4 - 14 TGTGCCAGCAGCCCCGACTACTCCACCTACGAGCAGTACTTC CASSPDYSTYEQYF
- TRBJ1-3 TRBV5-6 - 16 TGTGCCAGCAGCTCTCCTTCCGACTGGGGCGGAAACACCATATATTTT CASSSPSDWGGNTIYF
- TRBJ2-7 TRBV6-6 - 15 TGTGCCAGCAGATCTTGGGGGGAGAGGAGCTACGAGCAGTACTTC CASRSWGERSYEQYF
- TRBJ2-6 TRBV7-3 - 17 TGTGCCAGCAGCTTCGCGAGCGGCACCTCTGGGGCCAACGTCCTGACTTTC CASSFASGTSGANVLTF
- TRBJ2-5 TRBV20-1 - 13 TGCAGTGCTAGTTCGGACAGCCAAGAGACCCAGTACTTC CSASSDSQETQYF
TRBD2 TRBJ2-5 TRBV2 - 17 TGTGCCAGCAGTGAAGCGCCGGGACTAGCTGAATGGGAGACCCAGTACTTC CASSEAPGLAEWETQYF
- TRBJ1-2 TRBV28 - 12 TGTGCCAGCAGTTTATCTCCCTATGGCTACACCTTC CASSLSPYGYTF
- TRBJ2-1 TRBV10-1 once 12 TGCGCCAGCAGTGACAGATACAATGAGCAGTTCTTC CASSDRYNEQFF
- TRBJ1-5 TRBV24-1 - 15 TGTGCCACACACACACAGCAGGGGAGCAATCAGCCCCAGCATTTT CATHTQQGSNQPQHF
- TRBJ1-4 TRBV7-3 - 14 TGTGCCAGCGAGTACGGTTTGAGGAGTGAAAAACTGTTTTTT CASEYGLRSEKLFF
- TRBJ2-7 TRBV5-6 - 17 TGTGCCAGCAGCTTGCTATCTGGCGGGGATTTACCTACGAAGCAGTACTTC CASSLLSGGDLPTKQYF
TRBD1 TRBJ2-5 TRBV3-1/TRBV3-2 - 15 TGTGCCAGCAGCCAACGGACAGGGGTTCCGCAGACCCAGTACTTC CASSQRTGVPQTQYF
TRBD1 TRBJ2-2 TRBV5-1 - 15 TGCGCCAGCAGCTTGGAAGGGGGCGAAACCGGGGAGCTGTTTTTT CASSLEGGETGELFF
- TRBJ1-2 TRBV29-1 - 11 TGCAGCGTTGGGCAGCTCTATGGCTACACCTTC CSVGQLYGYTF
TRBD1 TRBJ2-5 TRBV23-1 - 14 TGCGCCAGCAGCTCGGGACAGGGTCAAGAGACCCAGTACTTC CASSSGQGQETQYF
- TRBJ2-3 TRBV5-6 - 13 TGTGCCAGCAGCTTGGGCAGAGGAAATACGCAGTATTTT CASSLGRGNTQYF
- TRBJ2-1 TRBV15 - 12 TGTGCCACCAGCGGTGGGTGGGATGAGCAGTTCTTC CATSGGWDEQFF
- TRBJ1-6 TRBV3-1/TRBV3-2 - 14 TGTGCCAGCAGCTCCGCTGGGGTGAGGTCACCCCTCCACTTT CASSSAGVRSPLHF
TRBD1 TRBJ2-3 TRBV28 - 15 TGTGCCAGCAGTTTATGGGGGACAGGCACAGATACGCAGTATTTT CASSLWGTGTDTQYF
- TRBJ2-3 TRBV6-5 - 15 TGTGCCAGCGCCTCTGGGGAGCTAACGACAGATACGCAGTATTTT CASASGELTTDTQYF
- TRBJ2-7 TRBV10-3 - 13 TGTGCCATCAGTGAGTCGATAGCTTACGAGCAGTACTTC CAISESIAYEQYF
- TRBJ1-2 TRBV3-1/TRBV3-2 - 15 TGTGCCAGCAGCCAAGTAGGGAATGGGAACTATGGCTACACCTTC CASSQVGNGNYGYTF
- TRBJ1-4 TRBV6-6 - 16 TGTGCCAGCAGTTCCCCCCCAGGGAGGGCTAATGAAAAACTGTTTTTT CASSSPPGRANEKLFF
- TRBJ2-5 TRBV7-8 - 14 TGTGCCAGCAGCTTAGGGATCTGGGGGGAGACCCAGTACTTC CASSLGIWGETQYF
TRBD1 TRBJ1-1 TRBV7-9 - 14 TGTGCCACTCTCCCCCGGGACAGGGACACTGAAGCTTTCTTT CATLPRDRDTEAFF
- TRBJ2-2 TRBV28 - 16 TGTGCCAGCAGTTTAAGAAGTTGGACAAGTACCGGGGAGCTGTTTTTT CASSLRSWTSTGELFF
- TRBJ2-6 TRBV2 once 14 TGTGCCAGAAGAAATTCCTCTGGGGCCAACGTCCTGACTTTC CARRNSSGANVLTF
TRBD1 TRBJ1-2 TRBV12-3/TRBV12-4 - 12 TGTGCCAGCAGTCGACAGGGATATGGCTACACCTTC CASSRQGYGYTF
- TRBJ2-5 TRBV30 - 17 TGTGCCTGGAGTGTAATTAGATTGGAGGAATTTGAAGAGACCCAGTACTTC CAWSVIRLEEFEETQYF
- TRBJ1-1 TRBV9 once 17 TGTGCCAGCAGCGTAGCCCCACTCTTGGGCGAGAACACTGAAGCTTTCTTT CASSVAPLLGENTEAFF